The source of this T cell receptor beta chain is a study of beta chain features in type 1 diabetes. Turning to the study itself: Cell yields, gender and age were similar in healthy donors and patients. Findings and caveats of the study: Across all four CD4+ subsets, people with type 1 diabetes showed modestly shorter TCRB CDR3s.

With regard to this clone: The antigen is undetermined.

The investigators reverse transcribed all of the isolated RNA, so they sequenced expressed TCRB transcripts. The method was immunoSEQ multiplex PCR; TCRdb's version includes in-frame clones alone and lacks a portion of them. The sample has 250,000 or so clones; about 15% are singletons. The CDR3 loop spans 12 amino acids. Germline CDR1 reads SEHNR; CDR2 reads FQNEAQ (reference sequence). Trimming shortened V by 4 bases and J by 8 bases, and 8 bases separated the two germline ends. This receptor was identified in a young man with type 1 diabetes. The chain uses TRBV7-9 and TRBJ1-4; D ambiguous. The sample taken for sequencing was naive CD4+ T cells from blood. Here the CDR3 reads CASSSPSEKLFF. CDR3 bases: TGTGCCAGCAGCTCTCCGTCCGAAAAACTGTTTTTT.